This is a list of T cell receptor beta chains from one sample in a study of blood T cell repertoires in COVID-19. Clones were sequenced by immunoSEQ multiplex PCR, and TCRdb holds only the in-frame ones, with some missing. The sample holds some 130,000 clones; 70% to 85% are singletons and the top ten take roughly 15%. Source material: peripheral blood. The receptors here all came from a woman aged 50 to 60 with acute or convalescent COVID-19. Each CDR3 is given with its conserved first and last residue. D genes are given only for firm matches. Some rows mark clone size as missing; the rest say once, few, many or name a class of expanded clone.

>TRBJ1-1|TRBV11-3|.|TRBD1
TGTGCCAGCAGCTTAGACGGACAGGGTAACACTGAAGCTTTCTTT
CASSLDGQGNTEAFF
>TRBJ2-1|TRBV18|.|TRBD1
TGTGCCAGCTCACCAGGGACAGGGATCAATGAGCAGTTCTTC
CASSPGTGINEQFF
>TRBJ1-1|TRBV5-1|.|.
TGCGCCAGCAGCTTGGCCGCGGGGCCGAACACTGAAGCTTTCTTT
CASSLAAGPNTEAFF
>TRBJ2-1|TRBV6-2/TRBV6-3|.|.
TGTGCCAGCAGTCTGACTAATTACTACAATGAGCAGTTCTTC
CASSLTNYYNEQFF
>TRBJ1-1|TRBV6-6|once|.
TGTGCCAGCAGTTACCCCCGGACAGACCTTGAAGCTTTCTTT
CASSYPRTDLEAFF
>TRBJ2-1|TRBV30|.|.
TGTGCCTGGAGTGTACGTAGCCACCCCCCCAATGAGCAGTTCTTC
CAWSVRSHPPNEQFF
>TRBJ1-2|TRBV19|.|TRBD1
TGTGCCAGTAGTGGAGGACAGGGCCCTTATGGCTACACCTTC
CASSGGQGPYGYTF
>TRBJ1-6|TRBV14|.|TRBD1
TGTGCCAGCAGCCAACAGACAGGGTATCGAAATTCACCCCTCCACTTT
CASSQQTGYRNSPLHF
>TRBJ2-3|TRBV27|few|TRBD1
TGTGCCAGCAGTTTAAGGGGACAGAGCACAGATACGCAGTATTTT
CASSLRGQSTDTQYF
>TRBJ1-4|TRBV5-1|.|TRBD1
TGCGCCAGCAGCTCTCAGGGACAGGGAAATGAAAAACTGTTTTTT
CASSSQGQGNEKLFF
>TRBJ1-6|TRBV19|.|.
TGTGCCAGTAGTTTCGGGTCGGGGACTACTCGGAATTCACCCCTCCACTTT
CASSFGSGTTRNSPLHF
>TRBJ2-7|TRBV14|.|TRBD1
TGTGCCAGCAGCCTAATCCTCCGGGACAGCCTAACCTACGAGCAGTACTTC
CASSLILRDSLTYEQYF
>TRBJ1-3|TRBV28|.|.
TGTGCCAGCAGTTTCCGGAGAGGAAACACCATATATTTT
CASSFRRGNTIYF
>TRBJ1-2|TRBV19|.|TRBD1
TGTGCCAGTAGTATACAGTCTCAGGGGGCGCCTGGCTACACCTTC
CASSIQSQGAPGYTF
>TRBJ2-3|TRBV27|once|.
TGTGCCAGCAGTTTATACGGGTACCACACAGATACGCAGTATTTT
CASSLYGYHTDTQYF
>TRBJ1-6|TRBV28|.|.
TGTGCCAGCAGTTTAGCGGGATCCTATAATTCACCCCTCCACTTT
CASSLAGSYNSPLHF
>TRBJ1-2|TRBV6-5|.|.
TGTGCCAGCCGAACAGGTTCCTATGGCTACACCTTC
CASRTGSYGYTF
>TRBJ1-4|TRBV2|.|.
TGTGCCAGCAGATACAGCTTGGGAAAACTGTTTTTT
CASRYSLGKLFF
>TRBJ1-2|TRBV6-1|.|.
TGTGCCAGCAGTGAAGCCCGGGGAAATGGCTACACCTTC
CASSEARGNGYTF
>TRBJ1-6|TRBV4-2|few|.
TGTGCCAGCAGCCAAGCTGAGGACAGTCGGAATTCACCCCTCCACTTT
CASSQAEDSRNSPLHF
>TRBJ2-2|TRBV11-1|.|.
TGTGCCAGCAGCTTTGGGAGGAACACCGGGGAGCTGTTTTTT
CASSFGRNTGELFF
>TRBJ2-7|TRBV10-1|.|TRBD1
TGCGCCAGCAGTGACCAGGGACAGGGTGACTCCTACGAGCAGTACTTC
CASSDQGQGDSYEQYF
>TRBJ1-5|TRBV6-1|.|TRBD1
TGTGCCAGCAGTAAAGGGACAGCAAATAGCAATCAGCCCCAGCATTTT
CASSKGTANSNQPQHF
>TRBJ1-1|TRBV2|.|.
TGTGCCAGCAGCAAAGAGGTAACTGAAGCTTTCTTT
CASSKEVTEAFF
>TRBJ2-3|TRBV6-5|once|TRBD1
TGTGCCAGCAAGTCAGGGGGCGGCACAGATACGCAGTATTTT
CASKSGGGTDTQYF
>TRBJ1-1|TRBV19|.|.
TGTGCCAGCAACGGGGGGGCCAGTGAAGCTTTCTTT
CASNGGASEAFF
>TRBJ2-7|TRBV18|.|TRBD2
TGTGCCAGCTCACCATTACCCAGCGGGGGGTCCTACGAGCAGTACTTC
CASSPLPSGGSYEQYF
>TRBJ1-2|TRBV12-5|.|.
TGTGCTAGTGGTTTGCCCCTTCTTGGAGGCCCCCTCTATGGCTACACCTTC
CASGLPLLGGPLYGYTF
>TRBJ1-2|TRBV19|.|.
TGTGCCAGTAATAGCCTTCCCACTAACTATGGCTACACCTTC
CASNSLPTNYGYTF
>TRBJ2-7|TRBV7-6|.|.
TGTGCCAGCAGCTTAGCTTTCCAGGGTCCCTACGAGCAGTACTTC
CASSLAFQGPYEQYF
>TRBJ2-7|TRBV28|.|.
TGTGCCAGCAGTTCATCCACGGTTCTCGAGCAGTACTTC
CASSSSTVLEQYF
>TRBJ1-6|TRBV19|.|.
TGTGCCAGTAGTATAGTAGTTCAGGCGCAAGATTCACCCCTCCACTTT
CASSIVVQAQDSPLHF
>TRBJ1-2|TRBV6-5|.|TRBD1
TGTGCCAGCAGAAAGCCGGGACAGGGCCATGGCTACACCTTC
CASRKPGQGHGYTF
>TRBJ2-1|TRBV19|.|TRBD2
TGTGCCAGTACTCCGACTAGCGGGGGGTTCAATGAGCAGTTCTTC
CASTPTSGGFNEQFF
>TRBJ2-5|TRBV6-5|once|.
TGTGCCAGCAAAGCGGGCCATCAAAGGGAGACCCAGTACTTC
CASKAGHQRETQYF
>TRBJ1-5|TRBV30|once|.
TGTGCCTGGAGTGTCGGGGACAAGGGCAATCAGCCCCAGCATTTT
CAWSVGDKGNQPQHF
>TRBJ1-5|TRBV10-3|.|.
TGTGCCATCAGTGAGTCCCCGCTTGACAATCGCAATCAGCCCCAGCATTTT
CAISESPLDNRNQPQHF
>TRBJ1-6|TRBV3-1/TRBV3-2|.|.
TGTGCCAGCAGCCAGACAGGACTTAATTCACCCCTCCACTTT
CASSQTGLNSPLHF
>TRBJ1-2|TRBV30|.|TRBD1
TGTGCCTGGAGCGCTGGGACAGCGGGTAGCTACACCTTC
CAWSAGTAGSYTF
>TRBJ1-1|TRBV19|.|TRBD1
TGTGCCAGTAGTATTAACAGGGGGAACACTGAAGCTTTCTTT
CASSINRGNTEAFF
>TRBJ2-7|TRBV6-5|.|.
TGTGCCAGCAGTTACGTCCTTGGAGCGGCTTCCGAGCAGTACTTC
CASSYVLGAASEQYF
>TRBJ1-4|TRBV24-1|.|TRBD1
TGTGCCACCAGCTCTACCGGGACAGGGGTGAATGAAAAACTGTTTTTT
CATSSTGTGVNEKLFF
>TRBJ1-5|TRBV2|.|.
TGTGCCAGCAGTAAACAACAGGGTAGCGATCAGCCCCAGCATTTT
CASSKQQGSDQPQHF
>TRBJ2-3|TRBV5-1|.|.
TGCGCCAGCAGCTTGCAGGGAACTAGCACAGATACGCAGTATTTT
CASSLQGTSTDTQYF
>TRBJ1-2|TRBV12-3/TRBV12-4|.|.
TGTGCCAGCAGTACTGACAGTTTAGGCTACACCTTC
CASSTDSLGYTF
>TRBJ2-5|TRBV6-2/TRBV6-3|.|TRBD2
TGTGCCAGCAGTTTAGCGCGGGGGGAGACCCAGTACTTC
CASSLARGETQYF
>TRBJ1-6|TRBV7-6|once|.
TGTGCCAGCAGCTTAGAACAGACCTATAATTCACCCCTCCACTTT
CASSLEQTYNSPLHF
>TRBJ2-3|TRBV5-1|.|TRBD2
TGCGCCAGCGGCGGGGGGGCCAACACAGATACGCAGTATTTT
CASGGGANTDTQYF
>TRBJ1-5|TRBV19|.|.
TGTGCCAGTAGAGCCAGGCAGGGTTCTCGCAATCAGCCCCAGCATTTT
CASRARQGSRNQPQHF
>TRBJ2-3|TRBV28|.|.
TGTGCCAGCGGGGCGGCTCGGGGGACCCGCCGGTATTTT
CASGAARGTRRYF
>TRBJ1-2|TRBV27|once|.
TGTGCCAGCAGTCCCACGGAGGACTATGGCTACACCTTC
CASSPTEDYGYTF
>TRBJ1-2|TRBV18|.|.
TGTGCCAGCTCACCCCTCAGGGCACCTTTGTCTAACTATGGCTACACCTTC
CASSPLRAPLSNYGYTF